These 6 T cell receptor beta chains share one sample of origin, sequenced in a study of cytomegalovirus exposure and HLA in healthy donors. Amplification used 60 Vbeta primers and 13 Jbeta primers. Only in-frame clones appear in the TCRdb table, and some are missing; sequencing was by immunoSEQ multiplex PCR. The sample includes over 120,000 clones, over 65% of them seen just once. The sample comprised PBMCs. These receptors were taken from a man aged 18 to 30 in good health and CMV-seropositive.

The CDR3 DNA follows: TGTGCCAGCAGTTTTATGGGAAACACCATATATTTT. This sequence encodes CASSFMGNTIYF. This chain links TRBV28 with TRBJ1-3, with D hard to call. The CDR3 sequence is 12 residues long. Germline values: CDR1 MDHEN, CDR2 SYDVKM. The V end lost 3 bases, the J end lost 4 bases, and 4 bases lay between the germline ends.

The chain carries TRBV9 and TRBJ1-6; D call uncertain. CDR3 size: 16 residues. V lost 0 bases, J lost 9 bases, and 16 bases lay in between. The germline V gene encodes CDR1 SGDLS and CDR2 YYNGEE. CDR3 in DNA: TGTGCCAGCAGCGTAGCTAGCCCCGGCTCGAGTTCACCCCTCCACTTT. This codes for CASSVASPGSSSPLHF.

CDR3 DNA: TGTGCCAGCAGTGAAGCGGGATCAGGGGGACTGTATGGCTACACCTTC. Translated, it gives CASSEAGSGGLYGYTF. The chain combines TRBV2 with TRBJ1-2; 7 bases line up with TRBD1. This CDR3 is 16 amino acids long. The germline gives CDR1 SNHLY, CDR2 FYNNEI. J was trimmed by 5 bases and V by 0 bases; bases with no gene match: 9.

The chain has TRBV19 and TRBJ2-7; no firm D call. Germline loops: CDR1 LNHDA, CDR2 SQIVND (reference sequence). With 9 bases removed from V and 4 bases from J, the gap between germline ends came to 16 bases. This CDR3 has 13 residues. The CDR3 DNA is TGTGCCAGCACGGAAAGACATAGGTACGAGCAGTACTTC. Amino acid sequence: CASTERHRYEQYF.

This chain connects TRBV28 to TRBJ2-7, with 9 bases lining up with TRBD2. V shed 8 bases, J shed 6 bases, and the junction held 5 bases outside the gene matches. This CDR3 has 12 residues. Germline values: CDR1 MDHEN, CDR2 SYDVKM. This CDR3 reads CASGRGGREQYF. The DNA for the CDR3 is TGTGCCAGCGGGCGGGGGGGGCGCGAGCAGTACTTC.

The V gene is TRBV7-8, the J gene TRBJ1-1; tentatively, D is TRBD1 (6 bases). CDR3 length equals 13 residues. V dropped 4 bases and J dropped 4 bases, with 10 bases sitting between them. CDR1 and CDR2 from the germline V gene are SGHVS and FQNEAQ. CDR3 DNA sequence: TGTGCCAGCAGCTCAGGGGTCCCCACTGAAGCTTTCTTT. It is translated as CASSSGVPTEAFF.